This T cell receptor (beta chain) was sequenced for a study of cytomegalovirus exposure and HLA in healthy donors. Despite likely unrecorded immune exposures, the donors were nominally healthy at the time of sampling. This CDR3 region has 14 residues. Germline V gene lookup returns CDR1 SGDLS and CDR2 YYNGEE. V trimming: 3 bases; J trimming: 7 bases; junction bases outside the gene matches: 3. There are a few counts of this clone. Researchers ran the PCR with 60 Vbeta and 13 Jbeta primers. Study processing details: In a later analysis, of about 80 million unique beta chains, about 12 million appeared in at least two donors. Profiling relied on immunoSEQ multiplex PCR, and the TCRdb table lists in-frame clones only, not all of them. The V and J calls and clone size come from that table; D and trimming were worked out from the DNA. The sample records around 150,000 clones, 68% being singletons.

This receptor was identified in a woman aged 40 to 50 in good health and CMV-seropositive. Specimen: PBMCs. This rearrangement joins TRBV9 to TRBJ2-2; 10 bases map to TRBD1. CDR3 sequence (DNA): TGTGCCAGCAGCGGGGACAGGGGAAACGGGGAGCTGTTTTTT. This gives the protein CASSGDRGNGELFF.